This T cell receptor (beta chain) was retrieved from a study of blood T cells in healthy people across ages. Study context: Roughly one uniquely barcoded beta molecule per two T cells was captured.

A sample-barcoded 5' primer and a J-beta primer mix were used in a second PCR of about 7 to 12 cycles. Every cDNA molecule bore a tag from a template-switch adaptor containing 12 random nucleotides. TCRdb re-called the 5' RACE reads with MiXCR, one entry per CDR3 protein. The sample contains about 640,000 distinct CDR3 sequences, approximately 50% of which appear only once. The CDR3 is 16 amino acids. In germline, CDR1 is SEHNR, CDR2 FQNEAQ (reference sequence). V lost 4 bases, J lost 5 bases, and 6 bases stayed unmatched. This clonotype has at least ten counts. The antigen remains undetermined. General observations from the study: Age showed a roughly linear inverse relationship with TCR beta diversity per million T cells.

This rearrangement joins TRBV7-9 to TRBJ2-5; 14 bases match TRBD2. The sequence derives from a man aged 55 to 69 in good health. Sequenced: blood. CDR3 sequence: CASSSGTSGGVETQYF. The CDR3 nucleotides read TGTGCCAGCAGCTCCGGGACTAGCGGGGGAGTCGAGACCCAGTACTTC.